The rows below give T cell receptor beta chains drawn from one sample of a study of CD8 T cells in ankylosing spondylitis. TCRdb recomputed calls from the 5' RACE reads with MiXCR, one row per CDR3 protein. This table holds about 800,000 distinct CDR3 sequences, approximately 10% found once. The sample consisted of blood, either unsorted or a sorted T cell fraction (not recorded which). Every receptor here comes from a male donor with ankylosing spondylitis. CDR3s include the opening cysteine and the closing phenylalanine or tryptophan. The D gene is left open where the match is weak. A clone size is listed for some rows: how often the clone was seen (once, few, many), or a class if it is expanded.

d_gene	v_gene	j_gene	abundance	CDR3nt	CDR3aa
TRBD1	TRBV7-6	TRBJ2-3	few	TGTGCCAGCAGCCAGACAGGGATGGCGCAGTATTTT	CASSQTGMAQYF
NA	TRBV10-3	TRBJ2-1	many	TGTGCCATCAGTGAAATTGCACCGAGCTCCTACAATGAGCAGTTCTTC	CAISEIAPSSYNEQFF
NA	TRBV20-1	TRBJ1-1	NA	TGCAGTGCTAGTAGTGGACAGAGGAACACTGAAGCTTTCTTT	CSASSGQRNTEAFF
TRBD2	TRBV20-1	TRBJ2-5	many	TGCAGTGCTAGGACTAGCGGGGACCTCCGGACCCAGTACTTC	CSARTSGDLRTQYF
NA	TRBV15	TRBJ1-4	few	TGTGCCACCAGCAGAGGACCGACCGAAAAACTGTTTTTT	CATSRGPTEKLFF
NA	TRBV6-6	TRBJ1-4	NA	TGTGCCAGCAGTTACGACTGGAAGGTGTTTTTT	CASSYDWKVFF
NA	TRBV7-9	TRBJ1-2	NA	TGTGCCAGCAGCTTAGCGATGGGGCGGTATGGCTACACCTTC	CASSLAMGRYGYTF
NA	TRBV28	TRBJ1-5	many	TGTGCCAGCAGCGCGCGGTTTAGCAATCAGCCCCAGCATTTT	CASSARFSNQPQHF
NA	TRBV29-1	TRBJ2-5	NA	TGCAGCGTTGAGGTCAGGGGCCGGGAGACCCAGTACTTC	CSVEVRGRETQYF
NA	TRBV7-2	TRBJ1-6	few	TGTGCCAGCAGCTTAGGGGCTCATAATTCACCCCTCCACTTT	CASSLGAHNSPLHF
NA	TRBV20-1	TRBJ2-5	few	TGCAGTGCTGGGCCCGGGGCACAAGAGACCCAGTACTTC	CSAGPGAQETQYF
NA	TRBV4-3	TRBJ2-7	few	TGCGCCAGCAGCTTCTTTGGATCAGGGAACGAGCAGTACTTC	CASSFFGSGNEQYF
NA	TRBV12-3/TRBV12-4	TRBJ1-2	many	TGTGCCAGCAGTTTAATTGGCGGCTACACCTTC	CASSLIGGYTF
NA	TRBV24-1	TRBJ2-1	few	TGTGCCACCGGACTAGGGGGCTACAATGAGCAGTTCTTC	CATGLGGYNEQFF
TRBD1	TRBV27	TRBJ1-4	few	TGTGCCAGCAGTTTAGGGTACAGGGGGGATGAAAAACTGTTTTTT	CASSLGYRGDEKLFF
NA	TRBV20-1	TRBJ1-1	NA	TGCAGTGCCGTCCAGGGACCTCTGAACACTGAAGCTTTCTTT	CSAVQGPLNTEAFF
TRBD1	TRBV3-1	TRBJ2-7	NA	TGTGCCAGCAGCCGCCTGGGACAGGGGAACTACGAGCAGTACTTC	CASSRLGQGNYEQYF
NA	TRBV20-1	TRBJ1-2	many	TGCAGTGCCGTCGCCGGGATCGTCTATGGCTACACCTTC	CSAVAGIVYGYTF
NA	TRBV12-3/TRBV12-4	TRBJ2-7	many	TGTGCCAGCAGATCCTTCAGGGGACGTTACGAGCAGTACTTC	CASRSFRGRYEQYF
TRBD2	TRBV27	TRBJ2-5	many	TGTGCCAGCAGTTTATCCCTAGCGGCAGCCCTAGAGACCCAGTACTTC	CASSLSLAAALETQYF
NA	TRBV24-1	TRBJ2-3	many	TGTGCCACCAGTGATCCCCGGAGGGCCGATACGCAGTATTTT	CATSDPRRADTQYF
NA	TRBV20-1	TRBJ1-1	many	TGCAGTGCTAGTCCCGGTACGATGAACACTGAAGCTTTCTTT	CSASPGTMNTEAFF
TRBD1	TRBV12-3/TRBV12-4	TRBJ1-5	few	TGTGCCAGCAGTTTGGGCAGGGGGGCTAATCAGCCCCAGCATTTT	CASSLGRGANQPQHF
NA	TRBV18	TRBJ2-1	once	TGTGCCAGCTCACCATATGGGATAGATGAGCAGTTCTTC	CASSPYGIDEQFF
NA	TRBV7-2	TRBJ2-7	NA	TGTGCCAGCAGCTTAAGGGGGGGTGCAAGGTACTTC	CASSLRGGARYF
TRBD1	TRBV12-3/TRBV12-4	TRBJ2-1	few	TGTGCCAGCAGTTTAGGGACAGGGCTCAAAGTCTACAATGAGCAGTTCTTC	CASSLGTGLKVYNEQFF
NA	TRBV7-6	TRBJ2-1	NA	TGTGCCAGCAGCCCCCGCCGGGATGAGCAGTTCTTC	CASSPRRDEQFF
NA	TRBV3-1	TRBJ2-3	few	TGTGCCAGCAGCCAAGGGGGTGTAGATACGCAGTATTTT	CASSQGGVDTQYF
TRBD1	TRBV5-6	TRBJ2-7	NA	TGTGCCAGCAGTCACCCGACAGGGGAGAACAGCTCCTACGAGCAGTACTTC	CASSHPTGENSSYEQYF
NA	TRBV7-6	TRBJ2-2	few	TGTGCCAGCAGCCCACTAGGGCTCGAGAACACCGGGGAGCTGTTTTTT	CASSPLGLENTGELFF
NA	TRBV7-9	TRBJ2-7	NA	TGTGCCAGCAGCTTAGGTTTAGGGGACGAGCAGTACTTC	CASSLGLGDEQYF
NA	TRBV28	TRBJ1-5	many	TGTGCCAGCAGTTTAAATCCAGGGTCCAGGCGGCCCCAGCATTTT	CASSLNPGSRRPQHF
TRBD1	TRBV20-1	TRBJ1-6	many	TGCAGTGCAAAACCAGGGGGCTCACCCCTCCACTTT	CSAKPGGSPLHF
NA	TRBV6-5	TRBJ2-1	NA	TGTGCCAGCAGTTACCCTCTTCCATCGATCAATGAGCAGTTCTTC	CASSYPLPSINEQFF
NA	TRBV5-5	TRBJ1-4	NA	TGTGCCAGCAGCTTATTTAATGAAAAACTGTTTTTT	CASSLFNEKLFF
NA	TRBV20-1	TRBJ2-5	few	TGCAGTGCTAGTAAACTAGACCAAGAGACCCAGTACTTC	CSASKLDQETQYF
NA	TRBV7-2	TRBJ1-5	few	TGTGCCAGCAGCCAACCAGGGAGCGACCAGCCCCAGCATTTT	CASSQPGSDQPQHF